A single sample is the source of the 26 T cell receptor beta chains below, sequenced in a study of T cells expressing NK-cell markers. Reprocessing the 5' RACE reads, TCRdb reports a single entry for every CDR3 protein and omits DNA. Its clone listing holds 550,000 or so distinct CDR3 sequences. Sequenced: blood T cells: a sorted CD56 or NKG2C T cell subset, CD4+ or CD8+ T cells, or bulk PBMC T cells (not recorded which). Source of these receptors: a young man in good health.

The chain carries TRBV20-1 and TRBJ2-4; the TRBD2 assignment by TCRdb is unverifiable without DNA. The CDR3 loop spans 14 amino acids. The germline gives CDR1 DFQATT, CDR2 SNEGSKA (reference sequence). The CDR3: CSARSGLAANIQYF.

The chain employs TRBV29-1 and TRBJ2-5; the D gene TCRdb calls, TRBD2, cannot be checked with no DNA. This CDR3 is built from 12 residues. Germline V gene data show CDR1 as SQVTM and CDR2 as ANQGSEA. This CDR3 reads CSVDLEGETQYF.

The chain uses TRBV20-1 and TRBJ2-3; TCRdb gives TRBD2 as the D gene, but with no DNA this cannot be confirmed. Germline lookup yields CDR1 DFQATT and CDR2 SNEGSKA (reference sequence). CDR3 length: 12 residues. This CDR3 reads CSARGGPHTQYF.

The chain links TRBV25-1 to TRBJ2-1. CDR1 and CDR2 (germline): MGHDK, SYGVNS. The CDR3 is made up of 15 amino acids. The CDR3 is CATIQGGSSYNEQFF.

CDR3 amino acids: CAISESDRRNEKLFF. The V call is TRBV10-3, the J call TRBJ1-4; TCRdb's D call of TRBD1 is untestable without DNA. The germline V gene encodes CDR1 ENHRY and CDR2 SYGVKD. This CDR3 has 15 amino acids.

The genes are TRBV15 and TRBJ2-7. The CDR3 is made up of 15 amino acids. Per germline, CDR1 LNHNV and CDR2 YYDKDF (reference sequence). CDR3 loop: CATSRELDPNYEQYF.

This CDR3 reads CASIVPGQVALNEQFF. The chain combines TRBV5-4 with TRBJ2-1; TCRdb's D call, TRBD1, is unchecked because there is no DNA. The CDR3 runs 16 residues. Germline assignment: CDR1 SGHNT and CDR2 YYREEE (reference sequence). Variable domain in full (rest from reference TRBV5-4 and TRBJ2-1): ETGVTQSPTHLIKTRGQQVTLRCSSQSGHNTVSWYQQALGQGPQFIFQYYREEENGRGNFPPRFSGLQFPNYSSELNVNALELDDSALYLCASIVPGQVALNEQFFGPGTRLTVL.

Here the CDR3 reads CSVEDTVGGYTF. The rearrangement links TRBV29-1 to TRBJ1-2; TCRdb's D call, TRBD1, is unchecked because there is no DNA. The CDR3 runs 12 residues. Per germline, CDR1 SQVTM and CDR2 ANQGSEA.

The rearrangement links TRBV29-1 to TRBJ1-1. The V gene's germline CDR1 is SQVTM and CDR2 ANQGSEA. The CDR3 sequence is 14 residues long. This CDR3 reads CSVGAGHAKGEAFF.

The chain is built from TRBV11-2 and TRBJ2-2; checking the TCRdb D call of TRBD1 is not possible without DNA. Germline V gives CDR1 SGHAT, CDR2 FQNNGV. There are 14 residues in the CDR3. The CDR3: CASSLPLARGELFF.

The chain uses TRBV3-1 and TRBJ2-1; TCRdb outputs TRBD2, but without DNA this stays unchecked. The CDR3 is 14 residues long. CDR1 LGHDT and CDR2 YNNKEL come from the germline V gene (reference sequence). This chain's CDR3 is CASSQEIAGVEQFF.

The chain has TRBV5-1 and TRBJ1-2. This CDR3 is built from 14 residues. From germline, CDR1 is SGHRS and CDR2 YFSETQ. The chain's CDR3 is CASSLLGGEDGYTF. Complete variable domain (other parts from reference TRBV5-1 and TRBJ1-2): KAGVTQTPRYLIKTRGQQVTLSCSPISGHRSVSWYQQTPGQGLQFLFEYFSETQRNKGNFPGRFSGRQFSNSRSEMNVSTLELGDSALYLCASSLLGGEDGYTFGSGTRLTVV.

The J gene is TRBJ2-1, the V gene TRBV11-1; as DNA is missing, the TRBD1 call by TCRdb cannot be tested. The CDR3 consists of 16 residues. Germline V gene data show CDR1 as SGHAT and CDR2 as FQDESV (reference sequence). The CDR3 loop reads CASSPTWRTGYNEQFF.

V and J are TRBV10-3 and TRBJ2-3; absent DNA, TCRdb's TRBD1 call cannot be checked. The CDR3 loop spans 12 amino acids. Looked up from germline, CDR1 is ENHRY and CDR2 is SYGVKD. CDR3 in amino acids: CATAGDTDTQYF.

The rearrangement uses TRBV5-1 and TRBJ2-6; with no DNA, the TCRdb D assignment of TRBD2 cannot be verified. Germline V gene sequence: CDR1 SGHRS, CDR2 YFSETQ. This CDR3 spans 21 amino acids. CDR3 loop: CASSLDPLLAGGSSGANVLTF.

V gene TRBV12-3 or TRBV12-4 combines with J gene TRBJ1-2; TCRdb calls TRBD1, which cannot be checked without DNA. The CDR3 runs to 13 residues. CDR3 sequence reads: CASTSQGNYGYTF.

The chain links TRBV6-1 to TRBJ2-5; TCRdb's D call, TRBD1, is unchecked because there is no DNA. Germline V lookup: CDR1 MNHNS, CDR2 SASEGT. The CDR3 has 13 residues. The CDR3 spells CASRESAGKTQYF.

V is TRBV5-6 and J is TRBJ2-7. The CDR3 runs to 12 residues. Looked up from germline, CDR1 is SGHDT and CDR2 is YYEEEE. The CDR3 sequence is CASSAQRNEQYF.

The chain couples TRBV12-3 or TRBV12-4 to TRBJ1-5; TCRdb selects TRBD1, and the lack of DNA leaves this call unchecked. This CDR3 spans 17 amino acids. CDR3 residues: CASSLLMATGENQPQHF.

The chain employs TRBV4-1 and TRBJ2-1. Germline loops: CDR1 MGHRA, CDR2 YSYEKL. The CDR3 is 15 amino acids. The CDR3 is CASSPARTSYNEQFF.

The chain is built from TRBV29-1 and TRBJ2-3. The CDR3 covers 11 residues. Germline CDR1 and CDR2: SQVTM and ANQGSEA. CDR3 sequence reads: CSVVSRNTQYF.

The V gene is TRBV12-3 or TRBV12-4, the J gene TRBJ1-1; TCRdb's D call of TRBD1 is untestable without DNA. This CDR3 has 14 residues. This chain's CDR3 is CASSPTGGRTEAFF.

The chain has TRBV4-3 and TRBJ1-1; TCRdb proposes TRBD1, but this gene call is untestable without DNA. Germline V gene lookup returns CDR1 LGHNA and CDR2 YSLEER. This CDR3 is 14 amino acids long. CDR3 residues: CASSQVRDQGEAFF.

The chain has TRBV11-2 and TRBJ2-5; TCRdb reports TRBD1, a call that lacks DNA to check it against. The germline V gene encodes CDR1 SGHAT and CDR2 FQNNGV. This CDR3 is 16 amino acids long. The CDR3 sequence is CASTFPPPQVLGTQYF.

V and J are TRBV5-1 and TRBJ1-6; TCRdb outputs TRBD1, but without DNA this stays unchecked. This CDR3 contains 16 residues. Looked up from germline, CDR1 is SGHRS and CDR2 is YFSETQ. CDR3 loop: CASSLGGQGSGSPLHF.

The chain employs TRBV12-3 or TRBV12-4 and TRBJ1-5; TCRdb outputs TRBD1, but without DNA this stays unchecked. The CDR3 spans 16 residues. Here the CDR3 reads CASSFWGQALNQPQHF.